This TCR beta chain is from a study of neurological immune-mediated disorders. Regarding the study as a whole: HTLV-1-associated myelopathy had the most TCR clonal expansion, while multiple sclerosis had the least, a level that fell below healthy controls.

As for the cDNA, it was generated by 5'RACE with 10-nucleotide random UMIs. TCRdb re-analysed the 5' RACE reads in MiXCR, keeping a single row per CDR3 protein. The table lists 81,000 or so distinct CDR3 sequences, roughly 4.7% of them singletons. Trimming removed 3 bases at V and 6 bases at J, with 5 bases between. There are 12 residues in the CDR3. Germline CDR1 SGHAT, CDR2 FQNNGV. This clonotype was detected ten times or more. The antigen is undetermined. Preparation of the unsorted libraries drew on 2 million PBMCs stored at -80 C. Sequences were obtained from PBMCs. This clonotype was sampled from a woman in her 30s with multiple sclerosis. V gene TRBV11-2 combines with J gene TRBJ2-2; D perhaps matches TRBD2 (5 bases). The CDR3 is CASSFGAGELFF. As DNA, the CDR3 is TGTGCCAGCAGCTTCGGGGCCGGGGAGCTGTTTTTT.